This passage covers 21 T cell receptor beta chains from one sample sequenced in a study of blood T cell repertoires in COVID-19. Produced via immunoSEQ multiplex PCR; TCRdb's table is partial and in-frame only. The sample has 200,000 to 250,000 clones; approximately 86% are singletons. The sequenced sample was peripheral blood. The receptors originated from a woman in her 30s who had recovered from COVID-19.

This clone has a handful of counts. The J gene is TRBJ2-3, the V gene TRBV7-2, with 7 positions matching TRBD2. This CDR3 is built from 14 residues. The V gene's germline CDR1 is SGHTA and CDR2 FQGNSA. V shed 2 bases and J 5 bases; nucleotides not matched to a gene: 4. The CDR3 DNA reads TGTGCCAGCAGCTTATCCGGGGGGAGAGATACGCAGTATTTT. Its protein product is CASSLSGGRDTQYF.

The chain joins TRBV6-2 or TRBV6-3 to TRBJ2-1, with TRBD1 identical over 11 bases. With 5 bases clipped from V and 7 bases from J, the junction kept 4 bases outside the gene matches. CDR1 and CDR2 from the germline V gene are MNHEY and SVGEGT. The CDR3 is 14 residues long. The CDR3 sequence is CASSQGQGGNEQFF. The CDR3 nucleotides read TGTGCCAGCAGTCAGGGACAGGGGGGGAATGAGCAGTTCTTC.

This clone occurred a few times. This sequence joins TRBV6-4 and TRBJ1-5; D perhaps matches TRBD1 (6 bases). CDR3 length: 13 amino acids. Germline lookup yields CDR1 MRHNA and CDR2 SNTAGT. V dropped 6 bases and J dropped 7 bases, with 13 bases sitting between them. CDR3 in amino acids: CASSPGVEQPQHF. Written as DNA, the CDR3 is TGTGCCAGCAGCCCAGGGGTAGAACAGCCCCAGCATTTT.

V and J are TRBV5-6 and TRBJ1-2; D gene ambiguous. Germline CDR1 SGHDT, CDR2 YYEEEE. The CDR3 is 11 residues long. Trimming left V 3 bases short and J 8 bases short, with 8 bases between. The CDR3 here is CASSSARGYTF. The CDR3 region has the DNA TGTGCCAGCAGCTCGGCTAGAGGCTACACCTTC. Drawing the rest from reference TRBV5-6 and TRBJ1-2, the complete variable domain is DAGVTQSPTHLIKTRGQQVTLRCSPKSGHDTVSWYQQALGQGPQFIFQYYEEEERQRGNFPDRFSGHQFPNYSSELNVNALLLGDSALYLCASSSARGYTFGSGTRLTVV.

This chain uses TRBV2 with TRBJ1-2; 9 nucleotides align to TRBD1. CDR1 SNHLY and CDR2 FYNNEI come from the germline V gene. This CDR3 is built from 14 residues. After removal of 5 bases from V and 8 bases from J, the junction contained 9 bases not matched to a gene. This chain's CDR3 is CASSQNRGLGGYTF. Written as DNA, the CDR3 is TGTGCCAGCAGTCAGAACAGGGGGCTGGGCGGCTACACCTTC. The full variable domain, completed using reference TRBV2 and TRBJ1-2, is EPEVTQTPSHQVTQMGQEVILRCVPISNHLYFYWYRQILGQKVEFLVSFYNNEISEKSEIFDDQFSVERPDGSNFTLKIRSTKLEDSAMYFCASSQNRGLGGYTFGSGTRLTVV.

This clone was recorded once. The gene calls are TRBV18 and TRBJ2-3; 7 bases align to TRBD2. This CDR3 has 12 residues. The germline gives CDR1 KGHSH, CDR2 LQKENI. Trimming at V came to 6 bases and at J to 10 bases, leaving 7 bases not matched to a gene. CDR3 DNA sequence: TGTGCCAGCTCGCCTGAGCGGGGTGCGCAGTATTTT. Amino acids: CASSPERGAQYF.

The CDR3 here is CASGGAANYGYTF. DNA of the CDR3: TGCGCCAGCGGGGGGGCCGCGAACTATGGCTACACCTTC. The chain joins TRBV5-1 to TRBJ1-2, with a possible D match to TRBD1 (6 bases). Germline values: CDR1 SGHRS, CDR2 YFSETQ. The CDR3 length is 13 residues. Trimming pared 7 bases from V and 2 bases from J, leaving 12 bases between.

The chain is built from TRBV2 and TRBJ1-4; 7 bases agree with TRBD1. CDR1 SNHLY and CDR2 FYNNEI come from the germline V gene. The V segment lost 8 bases and the J segment 5 bases; nucleotides outside the gene matches: 14. The CDR3 loop spans 16 amino acids. The CDR3 protein is CASGVPSDRVNEKLFF. For the CDR3, the DNA is TGTGCCAGCGGGGTTCCCTCCGACAGGGTAAATGAAAAACTGTTTTTT.

This chain connects TRBV20-1 to TRBJ1-5; possible D gene TRBD1, 5 bases. This CDR3 contains 15 residues. Germline CDR1 is DFQATT and CDR2 is SNEGSKA (reference sequence). Trimming removed 3 bases from V and 0 bases from J, with 12 bases in between. CDR3 in DNA: TGCAGTGCTAGTCCGACCCAGGGTAGCAATCAGCCCCAGCATTTT. Translation gives CSASPTQGSNQPQHF.

V is TRBV5-1 and J is TRBJ2-2; D may be TRBD2 (5 bases). The CDR3 runs to 14 residues. The V and J ends lost 4 bases and 8 bases respectively, with 15 bases between them. CDR1 SGHRS and CDR2 YFSETQ come from the germline V gene. CDR3 sequence: CASSPGYLQGELFF. CDR3 bases: TGCGCCAGCAGCCCGGGGTACCTTCAAGGGGAGCTGTTTTTT.

The V and J genes are TRBV27 and TRBJ2-3, with 9 bases identical to TRBD2. The CDR3 is 16 amino acids. Per the germline V gene, CDR1 is MNHEY and CDR2 is SMNVEV (reference sequence). The V segment lost 7 bases and the J segment 3 bases; nucleotides outside the gene matches: 11. Here the CDR3 DNA reads TGTGCCAGCACCGATCCGGGACTAGCAAGGACAGATACGCAGTATTTT. Protein sequence: CASTDPGLARTDTQYF.

This clone was observed a single time. The rearrangement links TRBV9 to TRBJ1-2; possible D gene TRBD1, 5 bases. CDR3 length: 14 amino acids. Looked up from germline, CDR1 is SGDLS and CDR2 is YYNGEE. The ends were cut back, 3 bases at V and 5 bases at J, with 14 bases in the middle. The CDR3, as DNA: TGTGCCAGCAGCGAGGGGAGGGGAACATATGGCTACACCTTC. Translating gives CASSEGRGTYGYTF. Drawing the rest from reference TRBV9 and TRBJ1-2, the complete variable domain is DSGVTQTPKHLITATGQRVTLRCSPRSGDLSVYWYQQSLDQGLQFLIQYYNGEERAKGNILERFSAQQFPDLHSELNLSSLELGDSALYFCASSEGRGTYGYTFGSGTRLTVV.

The gene calls are TRBV6-5 and TRBJ2-2; D possibly corresponds to TRBD1 (5 bases). V gave up 2 bases and J gave up 5 bases, with 15 bases separating them. CDR3 length: 16 amino acids. Germline-derived CDR1 and CDR2 are MNHEY and SVGAGI. CDR3 coding DNA: TGTGCCAGCAGTTACGGGGCACGGGCGGATACCGGGGAGCTGTTTTTT. Protein: CASSYGARADTGELFF.

The rearrangement joins TRBV29-1 to TRBJ1-4, with D possibly matching TRBD1 (6 bases). Trimming took off 0 bases at V and 9 bases at J, with 17 bases between the two ends. In germline, CDR1 is SQVTM, CDR2 ANQGSEA. The CDR3 is made up of 15 amino acids. CDR3 amino acids: CSVEDVQGTGKKLFF. The CDR3 DNA sequence: TGCAGCGTTGAAGATGTTCAGGGGACGGGTAAAAAACTGTTTTTT.

The chain employs TRBV19 and TRBJ2-7, with D possibly matching TRBD1 (6 bases). V was trimmed by 5 bases and J by 5 bases, leaving 13 bases between them. Germline CDR1 reads LNHDA; CDR2 reads SQIVND (reference sequence). The CDR3 totals 13 residues. The CDR3 region has the DNA TGTGCCAGTAGTCTCCAAACAGGGAACGAGCAGTACTTC. This codes for CASSLQTGNEQYF.

Only a few counts were recorded for this clone. The chain has TRBV27 and TRBJ1-1, with TRBD1 identical over 7 bases. Unmatched junction bases numbered 8, after V lost 4 bases and J lost 3 bases. Germline V lookup: CDR1 MNHEY, CDR2 SMNVEV (reference sequence). There are 15 residues in the CDR3. The CDR3: CASSSLPGQYTEAFF. The CDR3 DNA sequence: TGTGCCAGCAGTTCGCTACCGGGACAGTACACTGAAGCTTTCTTT.

The chain recombines TRBV7-9 with TRBJ2-4, with TRBD2 identical over 7 bases. The CDR3 is 15 residues long. CDR1 and CDR2 (germline): SEHNR, FQNEAQ (reference sequence). The trim removed 1 base at V and 6 bases at J, leaving 6 bases unmatched. CDR3 DNA sequence: TGTGCCAGCAGCTTAGGAGCGGTAGCGGGAAACATTCAGTACTTC. As protein: CASSLGAVAGNIQYF.

The gene calls are TRBV18 and TRBJ2-7, with 10 bases fitting TRBD1. This CDR3 comprises 15 residues. Trimming removed 3 bases from V and 1 base from J; junction bases left unmatched: 3. Germline values: CDR1 KGHSH, CDR2 LQKENI. CDR3 sequence: CASSPDRGRSYEQYF. The CDR3 DNA is TGTGCCAGCTCACCCGACAGGGGGCGTTCCTACGAGCAGTACTTC.

The chain combines TRBV6-6 with TRBJ1-2, with 7 nucleotides matching TRBD1. The CDR3 has 16 amino acids. Germline V gene lookup returns CDR1 MNHNY and CDR2 SVGAGI (reference sequence). V lost 7 bases, J lost 1 base, and 12 bases stayed unmatched. The CDR3 region is CASIPGRTGDNYGYTF. CDR3 coding DNA: TGTGCCAGCATTCCCGGTCGGACAGGCGATAACTATGGCTACACCTTC.

This chain links TRBV19 with TRBJ2-1; no firm D call. This CDR3 has 14 amino acids. CDR1 and CDR2 from the germline V gene are LNHDA and SQIVND (reference sequence). V gave up 6 bases and J gave up 2 bases, with 11 bases separating them. CDR3 bases: TGTGCCAGTAGCGCAGGTACCACCTACAATGAGCAGTTCTTC. Translating it yields CASSAGTTYNEQFF.

This clone was observed a handful of times. The chain joins TRBV7-8 to TRBJ2-7; no clear D gene. The V gene's germline CDR1 is SGHVS and CDR2 FQNEAQ. The CDR3 spans 15 residues. The germline V and J ends were trimmed by 1 base and 4 bases, with 14 bases remaining between them. This CDR3 reads CASSLVLATPYEQYF. The CDR3 DNA follows: TGTGCCAGCAGCTTAGTTTTGGCCACCCCGTACGAGCAGTACTTC.